The rows below give T cell receptor beta chains drawn from one sample of a study of T cells in Graves' hyperthyroidism and ophthalmopathy. TCRdb passed the multiplex PCR reads through MiXCR, listing each CDR3 protein once. This sample carries hundreds of thousands of distinct CDR3 sequences, roughly 22% of them seen once, and the ten largest clones take about 49%. Sequenced: blood. The receptor source for this set is a woman in her seventies with Graves' ophthalmopathy. Each CDR3 is given with its conserved first and last residue. Each record gives: clone size, J gene, V gene, D gene, CDR3 DNA, CDR3 protein. A D gene is named only where the DNA matches it firmly. For some rows the clone size is stated as once, few or many, or as a class when expanded; others skip it.

>few|TRBJ1-6|TRBV5-1|TRBD1
TGCGCCAGCAGCTTGCTGGACAGGGGCGATTCACCCCTCCACTTT
CASSLLDRGDSPLHF
>once|TRBJ1-5|TRBV5-6|.
TGTGCCAGCAGCTTGGGGGCGGACGGCTTCAAGCCCCAGCATTTT
CASSLGADGFKPQHF
>.|TRBJ2-3|TRBV4-3|TRBD2
TGCGCCAGCAGCCAACAAAGCGGGAGCACCACTAGCACAGATACGCAGTATTTT
CASSQQSGSTTSTDTQYF
>few|TRBJ1-6|TRBV6-5|.
TGTGCCAGCAGTTACTCGAACAGTCTTTCACCCCTCCACTTT
CASSYSNSLSPLHF
>.|TRBJ1-2|TRBV6-2/TRBV6-3|.
TGTGCCAGCAGCCCTCTCACCGTTCTCTATGGCTACACCTTC
CASSPLTVLYGYTF
>few|TRBJ2-7|TRBV6-2/TRBV6-3|TRBD2
TGTGCCAGCAGCTCCGCTCGAACTAGCGGGATTAGCGAGCAGTACTTC
CASSSARTSGISEQYF
>.|TRBJ2-3|TRBV30|TRBD2
TGTGCCTGGAGATCCGGACTAGCGGGACCAAAATCTAGCACAGATACGCAGTATTTT
CAWRSGLAGPKSSTDTQYF
>.|TRBJ2-1|TRBV11-2|TRBD1
TGTGCCAGCAGCTTAGGTTACTCAAACAGGGGCAATGAGCAGTTCTTC
CASSLGYSNRGNEQFF
>few|TRBJ1-5|TRBV11-2|.
TGTGCCAGCAGCCGCGCGGGAAGGGGGAATCAGCCCCAGCATTTT
CASSRAGRGNQPQHF
>few|TRBJ2-7|TRBV30|.
TGTGCCTGGAGTGGACCGATGAGCGAGCAGTACTTC
CAWSGPMSEQYF
>many|TRBJ2-3|TRBV20-1|.
TGCAGTGAACTCCACACAGATACGCAGTATTTT
CSELHTDTQYF
>few|TRBJ1-3|TRBV12-5|.
TGTGCTAGTTCCAGGTCGGGGGGGACTGGAAACACCATATATTTT
CASSRSGGTGNTIYF
>.|TRBJ1-1|TRBV5-1|TRBD1
TGCGCCAGCAGCACCTGGACAGGGAACACTGAAGCTTTCTTT
CASSTWTGNTEAFF
>many|TRBJ2-7|TRBV7-2|.
TGTGCCAGCAGCTTAGTAGGCCCGGCGAACGAGCAGTACTTC
CASSLVGPANEQYF
>.|TRBJ1-2|TRBV12-3/TRBV12-4|.
TGTGCCAGCAGTTTACTAGCCGCCTATGGCTACACCTTC
CASSLLAAYGYTF
>many|TRBJ2-1|TRBV7-2|TRBD2
TGTGCCAGCAGCTTAGCGCGGCTAGCGGGAGTCAATGAGCAGTTCTTC
CASSLARLAGVNEQFF
>.|TRBJ2-7|TRBV7-2|.
TGTGCCAGCAGCTTAGCGCTAATGACCTACGAGCAGTACTTC
CASSLALMTYEQYF
>few|TRBJ2-1|TRBV20-1|TRBD2
TGCAGTGCTAGAGATCAAGCGGGAGGGCCTAGGGAGCAGTTCTTC
CSARDQAGGPREQFF
>.|TRBJ2-5|TRBV6-2/TRBV6-3|.
TGTGCCAGCAGTTACTTAAGAGGGCCTGGGGGGGAGACCCAGTACTTC
CASSYLRGPGGETQYF
>many|TRBJ2-1|TRBV6-5|TRBD2
TGTGCCAGCAGTTACCGACCTAGCGGGAGGGCCTCGAGGAATGAGCAGTTCTTC
CASSYRPSGRASRNEQFF
>.|TRBJ1-1|TRBV3-1|.
TGTGCCAGCACCGGGGTCTACACTGAAGCTTTCTTT
CASTGVYTEAFF
>.|TRBJ2-2|TRBV4-3|.
TGCGCCAGCAGCCAAGAAGGGGGGATTTTAACCGGGGAGCTGTTTTTT
CASSQEGGILTGELFF
>few|TRBJ2-7|TRBV11-1|.
TGTGCCAGCAGCCGAACCGGGTCCTCTGGAGGGGCGTTATTCAACGAGCAGTACTTC
CASSRTGSSGGALFNEQYF
>few|TRBJ1-1|TRBV10-3|.
TGTGCCATCAGTGAAGGAGCGAACACTGAAGCTTTCTTT
CAISEGANTEAFF
>few|TRBJ1-2|TRBV6-1|.
TGTGCCAGCAGCCCGACGGGACGGAGCTTCTATGGCTACACCTTC
CASSPTGRSFYGYTF
>few|TRBJ2-2|TRBV9|.
TGTGCCAGCAGCGTAGATCGGTGGGAGAGCACCGGGGAGCTGTTTTTT
CASSVDRWESTGELFF
>.|TRBJ2-5|TRBV5-6|TRBD1
TGTGCCAGCAGCTCCCGGGACAGGGGAGATCAAGAGACCCAGTACTTC
CASSSRDRGDQETQYF
>many|TRBJ1-5|TRBV2|.
TGTGCCAGCATGCAGGTTCGGGGCAATCAGCCCCAGCATTTT
CASMQVRGNQPQHF